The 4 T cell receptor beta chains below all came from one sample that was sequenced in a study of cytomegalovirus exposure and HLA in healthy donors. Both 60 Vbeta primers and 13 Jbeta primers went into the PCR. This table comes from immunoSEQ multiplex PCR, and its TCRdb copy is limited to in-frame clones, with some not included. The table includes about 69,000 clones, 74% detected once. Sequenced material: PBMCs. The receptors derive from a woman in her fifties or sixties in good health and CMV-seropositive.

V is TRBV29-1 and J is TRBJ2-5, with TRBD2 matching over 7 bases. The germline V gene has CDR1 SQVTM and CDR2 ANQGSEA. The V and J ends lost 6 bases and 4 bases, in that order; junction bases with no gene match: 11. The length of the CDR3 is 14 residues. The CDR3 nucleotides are TGCAGCGTAGCTCCCGGGACGGGGGGAGAGACCCAGTACTTC. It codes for CSVAPGTGGETQYF. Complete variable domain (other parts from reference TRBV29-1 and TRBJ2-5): SAVISQKPSRDICQRGTSLTIQCQVDSQVTMMFWYRQQPGQSLTLIATANQGSEATYESGFVIDKFPISRPNLTFSTLTVSNMSPEDSSIYLCSVAPGTGGETQYFGPGTRLLVL.

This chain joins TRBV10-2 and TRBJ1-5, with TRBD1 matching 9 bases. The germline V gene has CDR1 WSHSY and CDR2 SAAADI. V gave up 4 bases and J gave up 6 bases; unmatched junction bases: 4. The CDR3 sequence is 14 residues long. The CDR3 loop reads CASSGGDRAQPQHF. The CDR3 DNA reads TGCGCCAGCAGTGGGGGGGACAGGGCTCAGCCCCAGCATTTT.

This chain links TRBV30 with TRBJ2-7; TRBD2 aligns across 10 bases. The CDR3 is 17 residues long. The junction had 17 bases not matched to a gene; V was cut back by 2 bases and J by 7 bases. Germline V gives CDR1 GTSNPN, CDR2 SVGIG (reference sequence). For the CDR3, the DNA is TGTGCCTGGAGTATTCCCTCCCGAGCGGGGGGGCCGGGAGAGCAGTACTTC. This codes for CAWSIPSRAGGPGEQYF.

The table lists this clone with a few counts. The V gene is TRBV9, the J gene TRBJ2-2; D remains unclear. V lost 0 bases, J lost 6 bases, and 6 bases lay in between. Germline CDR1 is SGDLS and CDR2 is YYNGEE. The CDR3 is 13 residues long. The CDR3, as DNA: TGTGCCAGCAGCGTAGGCCCGGCCGGGGAGCTGTTTTTT. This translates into CASSVGPAGELFF.